Detailed here is one T cell receptor beta chain. Its specific antigen is unknown. No quality values exist for individual bases; no much larger clone is one base distant. Including the terminal cysteine and phenylalanine, the CDR3 comprises 14 residues. Only CDR3 DNA remains: 42 bases, in frame from the first base. Trimming takes 0 bases from V and 7 bases from J, and the germline ends sit 13 bases apart. CDR1 and CDR2 (SGHNT, YYREEE) derive from the germline V gene (reference sequence). The sample originates from a study of blood T cell repertoires in COVID-19 (dated by TCRdb to 2018 to 2021). Describing the broader study: Collaborator samples came from the United States, Italy and Spain and covered acute and convalescent phases of COVID-19. HLA class I and class II types, where available, came from metadata supplied by the sample provider rather than from assay-based typing. The repertoires were released in a freely available public database intended as a resource for research on the immune response to SARS-CoV-2. The samples were drawn from two sources: the first 160 participants of the ongoing ImmuneRACE study, and 1,200 or so subjects contributed by 6 global collaborators. The sample metadata nearly always contained a de-identified subject ID, COVID-19 status, age in years and sex. Deeply sampled blood TCRbeta repertoires from subjects exposed to, actively infected with, or recovered from COVID-19 were included in the dataset. The prospective study material was composed of cDNA or gDNA derived from T cells, B-cell-depleted T cells, or PBMCs. Paper-wide results and their limitations: Clinical and demographic metadata were provided uncurated, with the amount varying by source and participant.

The immunoSEQ Assay, a bias-controlled multiplex PCR, was used to amplify TCRbeta CDR3 regions from genomic DNA. The study's processing was this. The number of nucleated cells in each sample was estimated from the amplification of reference gene primers within the assay. To quantify the absolute abundance of each unique TCRbeta CDR3 rearrangement, sequence reads were collapsed and filtered. For each sample, productive Simpson clonality was calculated as the square root of Simpson's diversity index across productive rearrangements. What TCRdb holds here is the immuneACCESS table cut down to in-frame rearrangements. Part of the clones is not present; checked against another copy, under half of the missing clones reflect an unresolved V gene, and the others are unexplained. Clone size and V and J calls were adopted from that table, with D and trimming inferred from the DNA. This sample lists approximately 180,000 clones; 85% to 90% were detected once. The ten largest make up around 2% of the sample.

In the prospective study, participants were 18 to 89 years old, resided in about two dozen geographic areas of the United States, and were enrolled through a virtual design. In the prospective study, participants were assigned to cohorts based on the clinical history participants reported in a screening survey and a study questionnaire. In the prospective study, mobile phlebotomists collected whole blood, serum and a nasopharyngeal or oropharyngeal swab from each participant. Over an approximately 2-month period, participants in the prospective study had the option of providing additional blood draws and questionnaires. Before DNA extraction, blood samples from the prospective study were shipped at room temperature or frozen.

The specimen sequenced was PBMCs or T cells enriched from blood (not recorded which). This TCR was recovered from a woman aged 40 to 55 with acute COVID-19. The V and J genes are TRBV5-4 and TRBJ1-1; TRBD1 is perhaps the D gene, given 6 matching bases. For the CDR3, the sequence is CASSLGGLNGEAFF. DNA sequence: TGTGCCAGCAGCTTGGGGGGGCTTAATGGTGAAGCTTTCTTT.